The 22 T cell receptor beta chains listed next were all sequenced from one sample in a study of tumor and adjacent non-tumor tissue in lung cancer. TCRbeta libraries were built with three rounds of nested PCR, modified from ARM-PCR. TCRdb ran MiXCR on the multiplex PCR reads and lists one entry per CDR3 protein. The sample consists of about 90,000 distinct CDR3 sequences, 65% to 80% of them appearing once. The template was RNA from unsorted bulk tissue. This non-tumor lung sample came from over 3 cm beyond the tumor edge. The specimen sequenced was distant non-tumor lung tissue. The receptors originated from a woman aged 50 to 65 with non-small cell lung cancer.

This clonotype was recorded only once. The chain links TRBV6-2 or TRBV6-3 to TRBJ2-7; the match to TRBD2 covers 9 bases. This CDR3 is 15 amino acids long. V gave up 2 bases and J gave up 6 bases; unmatched junction bases: 8. Germline V lookup: CDR1 MNHEY, CDR2 SVGEGT. This CDR3 reads CASSYVRLAGVEQYF. The CDR3 region has the DNA TGTGCCAGCAGTTACGTACGATTAGCGGGAGTCGAGCAGTACTTC.

In its sample, this clonotype was seen a few times. This sequence joins TRBV2 and TRBJ1-2; the match to TRBD1 covers 7 bases. Germline loops: CDR1 SNHLY, CDR2 FYNNEI. Losses at the gene ends were 10 bases for V and 7 bases for J; bases not matched to a gene: 12. This CDR3 spans 13 amino acids. This CDR3 is CATSRQGSSGYTF. CDR3 coding DNA: TGTGCCACCTCGAGACAGGGCTCATCTGGCTACACCTTC.

About this clonotype itself: The germline gene is not matched at one end of the junction; a read error may be the cause. The chain is built from TRBV12-3 or TRBV12-4 and TRBJ1-6, with 9 positions matching TRBD1. The CDR3 has 13 residues. The CDR3, as DNA: TGTGCCAGCGGGACAGGGCTTAATCCACCCCTCCACTTT. Translating it yields CASGTGLNPPLHF.

A remark on this clonotype: One end of the junction varies from germline; a read error may be responsible. The rearrangement joins TRBV6-5 to TRBJ1-1; D remains unclear. Germline CDR1 is MNHEY and CDR2 is SVGAGI. This CDR3 region has 14 residues. CDR3 sequence reads: CASNKEPGNTEASF. The CDR3 DNA reads TGCGCCAGCAACAAAGAGCCGGGGAACACTGAAGCTTCCTTT.

This clonotype was counted a single time. This chain links TRBV2 with TRBJ2-1, with D possibly TRBD2 on 6 matching bases. Germline-derived CDR1 and CDR2 are SNHLY and FYNNEI. The CDR3 has 15 amino acids. V was pared by 4 bases and J by 0 bases, with 10 bases between. CDR3 amino acids: CASSAHGSSYNEQFF. DNA of the CDR3: TGTGCCAGCAGTGCACACGGGAGCTCCTACAATGAGCAGTTCTTC.

On this clonotype: Lacking the conserved final phenylalanine or tryptophan, this CDR3 likely reflects a read error. The DNA is left out, because the CDR3 cannot be placed on it with certainty; the CDR3 is given as TCRdb lists it. V usage is TRBV29-1 and J usage is TRBJ2-2; TRBD2, the D gene given by the table, was not confirmed from the DNA. From its first to its last residue, the CDR3 has 13 amino acids. Per the germline V gene, CDR1 is SQVTM and CDR2 is ANQGSEA. CDR3 loop: CTGGLADTGEMFY.

There are a few counts of this clonotype. One base away lies a much larger clone, so this may be a sequencing read error. The rearrangement links TRBV12-3 or TRBV12-4 to TRBJ1-1; D is ambiguous. The CDR3 contains 14 residues. The ends were cut back, 8 bases at V and 2 bases at J, with 15 bases in the middle. CDR3 in DNA: TGTGCCAGCGGCAAAAACGTGGGAAACACTGAAGCTTTCTTT. This encodes CASGKNVGNTEAFF.

As regards this clonotype: One end of the junction is discordant with germline, which a read error may explain. This chain uses TRBV6-1 with TRBJ2-4; 7 bases agree with TRBD1. The CDR3 spans 13 residues. Germline V CDR1 and CDR2: MNHNS, SASEGT. The CDR3 loop reads CASRGQSKNSQHF. DNA of the CDR3: TGTGCCAGCAGGGGACAGTCCAAAAACAGTCAGCACTTC.

The rearrangement links TRBV6-6 to TRBJ2-1; D is perhaps TRBD2 (5 bases). Trimming stripped 9 bases from V and 4 bases from J, with 25 bases between. CDR1 and CDR2 (germline): MNHNY, SVGAGI (reference sequence). The CDR3 runs 17 residues. The CDR3 nucleotides read TGTGCCAGAGGTTACTCGAATCCTAGCAGGCAGTACAATGAGCAGTTCTTC. Its translation: CARGYSNPSRQYNEQFF.

With respect to this clonotype: At one end, the junction sequence differs from germline, possibly due to a read error. The chain joins TRBV6-1 to TRBJ1-2; D uncertain. CDR3 length equals 13 residues. Per germline, CDR1 MNHNS and CDR2 SASEGT. In DNA, the CDR3 is TGTGTCAGCCGCGGTGTCAGCGACTATGGCTACACCTTC. Protein: CVSRGVSDYGYTF.

The J gene is TRBJ1-5, the V gene TRBV6-1; D gene unclear. Germline assignment: CDR1 MNHNS and CDR2 SASEGT. This CDR3 has 16 residues. Trimming took 5 bases from V and 1 from J, leaving 15 bases between them. The CDR3 spells CASSRLQIGSNQPQHF. The DNA of the CDR3 is TGTGCCAGCAGTCGCCTACAGATAGGGAGCAATCAGCCCCAGCATTTT.

The chain uses TRBV20-1 and TRBJ2-7; D not resolved. The CDR3 length is 11 residues. Germline V lookup: CDR1 DFQATT, CDR2 SNEGSKA (reference sequence). For the CDR3, the DNA is TGCAGAGCTGTCTATCTTTACGAGCAGTACTTC. It translates to CRAVYLYEQYF.

The V gene is TRBV13, the J gene TRBJ1-2; no definite D call. Germline loops: CDR1 PRHDT, CDR2 FYEKMQ (reference sequence). V lost 9 bases and J lost 4, with 15 bases in between. The CDR3 loop spans 13 amino acids. As DNA, the CDR3 is TGTGCCAGGAGTCTTACATGGATCTATGGCTACACCTTC. This codes for CARSLTWIYGYTF.

Worth noting for this clonotype: At one boundary the junction diverges from the germline segment, which might be a read error. The gene calls are TRBV28 and TRBJ1-1; possibly TRBD1 for D (6 bases). Germline V gene data show CDR1 as MDHEN and CDR2 as SYDVKM. This CDR3 is 15 amino acids long. CDR3: CVSTSPSGRDTQAFF. In DNA form, the CDR3 reads TGTGTCAGCACTTCCCCTTCCGGCAGGGACACTCAAGCTTTCTTT.

Concerning this clonotype itself: The germline gene is not matched at one end of the junction; a read error may be the cause. This chain uses TRBV7-9 with TRBJ2-1, with 9 nucleotides matching TRBD2. Germline CDR1 is SEHNR and CDR2 is FQNEAQ (reference sequence). The CDR3 runs 20 residues. The CDR3 sequence is CTSSFGVGSGRSSAYNEQFF. The CDR3 nucleotides are TGTACCAGCAGCTTCGGGGTGGGGAGCGGGAGGTCATCCGCCTACAATGAGCAGTTCTTC.

About this clonotype itself: An end of the junction differs from the germline gene, which may be a read error. CDR3 bases: TGCGCCAACAGCGACGCTCCGGGGGACAGGGACCCAGATACGCAGTATTTT. Its translation is CANSDAPGDRDPDTQYF. V is TRBV4-1 and J is TRBJ2-3; 9 nucleotides line up with TRBD1. Germline-derived CDR1 and CDR2 are MGHRA and YSYEKL. CDR3 length: 17 residues.

About this clonotype: The conserved closing phenylalanine or tryptophan is absent in this CDR3, likely reflecting a read error. This chain uses TRBV10-3 with TRBJ2-7, with 8 positions matching TRBD1. CDR1 is ENHRY, CDR2 SYGVKD, per germline. J was trimmed by 4 bases and V by 2 bases; bases with no gene match: 16. The CDR3 length is 18 residues. The CDR3 loop reads CAISETMRPGQGQYEQYS. The DNA for the CDR3 is TGTGCCATCAGTGAGACTATGAGGCCCGGACAGGGACAATACGAGCAGTACTCC.

In regard to this clonotype: The CDR3 ends on some other residue instead of the conserved phenylalanine or tryptophan, so this is likely a read error. The DNA is left out, because the CDR3 cannot be placed on it with certainty; the CDR3 is given as TCRdb lists it. The chain employs TRBV10-3 and TRBJ2-5. The CDR3 spans 15 residues, counting both ends. Germline CDR1 is ENHRY and CDR2 is SYGVKD. The CDR3 here is CAISAPMGGKETQYL.

This clonotype was detected only once. The junction does not match germline at one end; this may be a read error. The chain is built from TRBV5-5 and TRBJ2-1, with D unclear. From germline, CDR1 is SGHKS and CDR2 YYEKEE (reference sequence). CDR3 length: 12 residues. Here the CDR3 DNA reads TGTGCCAGCAGCTTACTCTACAACGAGCTGTTCTTC. It translates to CASSLLYNELFF.

The chain uses TRBV5-4 and TRBJ1-1; tentatively, D is TRBD1 (6 bases). Trimming left V 7 bases short and J 3 bases short, with 19 bases between. Germline CDR1 is SGHNT and CDR2 is YYREEE (reference sequence). This CDR3 spans 15 amino acids. The CDR3 spells CASGSGGAWDTEAFF. Written as DNA, the CDR3 is TGTGCCAGCGGTTCCGGGGGCGCATGGGACACTGAAGCTTTCTTT.

As for this clonotype: This likely comes from a read error, as the CDR3 has no conserved phenylalanine or tryptophan at its end. V is TRBV4-2 and J is TRBJ2-7; no definite D call. V dropped 8 bases and J dropped 2 bases, with 22 bases sitting between them. Germline-derived CDR1 and CDR2 are LGHNA and YNFKEQ. The CDR3 contains 16 residues. CDR3 DNA sequence: TGTGCCAGCTGTCATACAGTAGAGGCGGTCCCCTACGAGCAGTACTTA. Its translation is CASCHTVEAVPYEQYL.

Remarks on this clonotype: Germline and junction disagree at one end, which may indicate a read error. This sequence joins TRBV28 and TRBJ2-3; D gene ambiguous. The CDR3 is 14 residues long. Germline CDR1 reads MDHEN; CDR2 reads SYDVKM. CDR3 loop: CASSFLSCADTQYF. CDR3 coding DNA: TGTGCCAGCAGTTTCCTTAGCTGCGCAGATACGCAATATTTT.